This T cell receptor beta chain derives from a study of OX40 agonist ivuxolimab in advanced cancers. About the research overall: Prior anti-PD-1, anti-PD-L1 or anti-CTLA-4 therapy was allowed; 30% to 40% had some.

Measured with immunoSEQ multiplex PCR; TCRdb has only the in-frame clones, and not every one. Among about 71,000 clones listed, around 90% were seen once. The CDR3 is 16 amino acids. The trim removed 4 bases at V and 0 bases at J, leaving 4 bases unmatched. Germline assignment: CDR1 MNHNY and CDR2 SVGAGI (reference sequence). The sample here was CD4+ or CD8+ T cells sorted from blood, taken in a trial of the OX40 agonist ivuxolimab. The clonotype was recovered from an adult with an advanced solid tumor such as melanoma, head and neck, liver or kidney cancer. J is TRBJ2-3 and V is TRBV6-6, with 10 bases matching TRBD2. The CDR3 protein is CASSSSGLASTDTQYF. In DNA form, the CDR3 reads TGTGCCAGCAGTTCGTCGGGACTAGCGAGCACAGATACGCAGTATTTT.